Detailed here is one TCR beta chain. The data were produced by immunoSEQ multiplex PCR, yet TCRdb's version contains in-frame clones alone and is incomplete. The table shows about 40,000 clones, with roughly 93% occurring only once. The data were taken from a study of T cell changes during pregnancy in multiple sclerosis. The V gene's germline CDR1 is LNHDA and CDR2 SQIVND (reference sequence). Deletions cut 11 bases from V and 1 base from J, with 11 bases between. The CDR3 is made up of 12 amino acids. The TCR sequence derives from a female donor with multiple sclerosis, enrolled in a pregnancy study. This chain joins TRBV19 and TRBJ1-1; D remains unclear. The sample comprised PBMCs (not recorded whether the cells were cultured). The CDR3 loop is CAAGVGNTEAFF. CDR3 coding DNA: TGTGCCGCAGGTGTGGGGAACACTGAAGCTTTCTTT.